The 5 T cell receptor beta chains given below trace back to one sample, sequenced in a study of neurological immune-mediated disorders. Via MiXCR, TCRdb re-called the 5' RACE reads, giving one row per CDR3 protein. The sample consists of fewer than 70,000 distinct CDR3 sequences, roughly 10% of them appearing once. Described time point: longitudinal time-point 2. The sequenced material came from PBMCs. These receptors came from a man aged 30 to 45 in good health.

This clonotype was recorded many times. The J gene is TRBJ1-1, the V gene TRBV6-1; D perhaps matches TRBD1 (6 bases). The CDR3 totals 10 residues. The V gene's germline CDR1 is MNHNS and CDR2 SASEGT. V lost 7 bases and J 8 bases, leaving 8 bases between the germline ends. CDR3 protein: CASKTGEAFF. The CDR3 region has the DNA TGTGCCAGCAAAACAGGGGAAGCTTTCTTT.

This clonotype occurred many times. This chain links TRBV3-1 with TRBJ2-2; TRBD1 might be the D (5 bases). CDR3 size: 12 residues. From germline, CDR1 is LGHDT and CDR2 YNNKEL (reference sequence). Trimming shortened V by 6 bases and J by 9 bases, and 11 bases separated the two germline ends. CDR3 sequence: CASSLGAWELFF. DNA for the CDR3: TGTGCCAGCAGTCTAGGGGCCTGGGAGCTGTTTTTT.

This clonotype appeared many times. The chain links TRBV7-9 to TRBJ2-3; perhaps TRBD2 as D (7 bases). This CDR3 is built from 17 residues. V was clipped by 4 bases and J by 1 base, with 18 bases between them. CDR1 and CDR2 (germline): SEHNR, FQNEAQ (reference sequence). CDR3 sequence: CASSSPRGDYRTDTQYF. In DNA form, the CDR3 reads TGTGCCAGCAGCTCACCGAGGGGGGACTACCGCACAGATACGCAGTATTTT.

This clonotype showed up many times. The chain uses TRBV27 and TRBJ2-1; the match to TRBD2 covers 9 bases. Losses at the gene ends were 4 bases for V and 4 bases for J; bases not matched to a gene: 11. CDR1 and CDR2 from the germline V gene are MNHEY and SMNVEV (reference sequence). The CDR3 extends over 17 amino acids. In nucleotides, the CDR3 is TGTGCCAGCAGTTCCCTAGTAGCGGGAGCTTTTTACAATGAGCAGTTCTTC. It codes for CASSSLVAGAFYNEQFF.

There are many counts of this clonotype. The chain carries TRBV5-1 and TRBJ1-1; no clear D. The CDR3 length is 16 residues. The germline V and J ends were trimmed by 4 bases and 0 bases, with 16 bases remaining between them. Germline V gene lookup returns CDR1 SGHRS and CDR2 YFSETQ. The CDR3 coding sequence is TGCGCCAGCAGCCAGACCGTTGGCTCCATGAACACTGAAGCTTTCTTT. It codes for CASSQTVGSMNTEAFF. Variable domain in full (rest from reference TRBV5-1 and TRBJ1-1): KAGVTQTPRYLIKTRGQQVTLSCSPISGHRSVSWYQQTPGQGLQFLFEYFSETQRNKGNFPGRFSGRQFSNSRSEMNVSTLELGDSALYLCASSQTVGSMNTEAFFGQGTRLTVV.